One sample yielded the 26 T cell receptor beta chains listed below, sequenced in a study of T cell repertoires in cytomegalovirus infection. In TCRdb, the reads were re-called with MiXCR into one record per CDR3 protein. The sample includes some 160,000 distinct CDR3 sequences, roughly a sixth of them seen just once. The sample was CD8+ T cells from PBMCs. The receptor set was obtained from a human donor in good health (CMV status not recorded). Some clones in this sample may be carry-over from other donors' samples.

The V gene is TRBV19, the J gene TRBJ2-7; 7 nucleotides match TRBD1. The CDR3 runs 15 residues. Germline CDR1 reads LNHDA; CDR2 reads SQIVND (reference sequence). With 6 bases clipped from V and 1 base from J, the junction kept 9 bases outside the gene matches. The DNA for the CDR3 is TGTGCCAGTAGCGACCCGGGACAGCCATCCTACGAGCAGTACTTC. It codes for CASSDPGQPSYEQYF. The full variable domain, in which reference TRBV19 and TRBJ2-7 provide the parts outside the CDR3, is DGGITQSPKYLFRKEGQNVTLSCEQNLNHDAMYWYRQDPGQGLRLIYYSQIVNDFQKGDIAEGYSVSREKKESFPLTVTSAQKNPTAFYLCASSDPGQPSYEQYFGPGTRLTVT.

J is TRBJ1-5 and V is TRBV7-2, with D unclear. Trimming shortened V by 2 bases and J by 4 bases, and 6 bases separated the two germline ends. The CDR3 runs 13 residues. Per germline, CDR1 SGHTA and CDR2 FQGNSA. The CDR3 spells CASSLTTNQPQHF. CDR3 in DNA: TGTGCCAGCAGCTTAACCACGAATCAGCCCCAGCATTTT.

The chain couples TRBV4-3 to TRBJ1-1, with D hard to call. Per germline, CDR1 LGHNA and CDR2 YSLEER. Trimming took off 1 base at V and 5 bases at J, with 8 bases between the two ends. The CDR3 has 13 residues. The CDR3 reads CASSQAEWTEAFF. In DNA form, the CDR3 reads TGCGCCAGCAGCCAAGCGGAGTGGACTGAAGCTTTCTTT.

This clonotype has just a few counts. The chain couples TRBV28 to TRBJ2-7; TRBD1 might be the D (5 bases). The CDR3 loop spans 12 amino acids. CDR1 and CDR2 (germline): MDHEN, SYDVKM. Trimming shortened V by 5 bases and J by 7 bases, and 12 bases separated the two germline ends. CDR3 nucleotide sequence: TGTGCCAGCAGTAACCGTCACAGGGAGCAGTACTTC. Translating it yields CASSNRHREQYF.

V gene TRBV7-3 combines with J gene TRBJ2-1, with TRBD2 identical over 7 bases. The CDR3 is 17 amino acids. Per the germline V gene, CDR1 is SGHTA and CDR2 is FQGTGA. V gave up 5 bases and J gave up 1 base; unmatched junction bases: 11. CDR3 sequence reads: CASSPFSGGGSYNEQFF. CDR3 DNA sequence: TGTGCCAGCAGCCCCTTTTCTGGCGGGGGATCCTACAATGAGCAGTTCTTC.

The V and J genes are TRBV20-1 and TRBJ2-1; 8 nucleotides align to TRBD2. CDR1 DFQATT and CDR2 SNEGSKA come from the germline V gene (reference sequence). The CDR3 consists of 15 residues. Trimming cost V 3 bases and J 10 bases; bases outside gene matches: 14. CDR3 sequence: CSASNVRVAGWEQFF. CDR3 sequence (DNA): TGCAGTGCTAGTAACGTTAGGGTAGCGGGGTGGGAGCAGTTCTTC.

This clonotype was recorded at least ten times. The gene calls are TRBV28 and TRBJ1-1; D remains ambiguous. V was shortened by 7 bases and J by 1 base, with 7 bases between the two germline ends. Germline CDR1 is MDHEN and CDR2 is SYDVKM. The CDR3 runs 12 residues. CDR3 bases: TGTGCCAGCACTTTGAGGAACACTGAAGCTTTCTTT. This codes for CASTLRNTEAFF.

This clonotype was recorded at least ten times. CDR3: CASSQGNEQFF. The DNA of the CDR3 is TGCGCCAGCAGCCAAGGAAATGAGCAGTTCTTC. This chain joins TRBV4-3 and TRBJ2-1; D is unclear. Per the germline V gene, CDR1 is LGHNA and CDR2 is YSLEER. The CDR3 covers 11 residues. The V end lost 1 base, the J end lost 7 bases, and 2 bases lay between the germline ends.

This chain links TRBV28 with TRBJ2-1; D call uncertain. This CDR3 region has 14 residues. Germline CDR1 MDHEN, CDR2 SYDVKM. Trimming cost V 2 bases and J 8 bases, with 13 bases left between them. CDR3 DNA sequence: TGTGCCAGCAGTTTAGTCGCAACCGTGGATGAGCAGTTCTTC. Amino acid sequence: CASSLVATVDEQFF.

This clonotype was seen only a few times. The rearrangement joins TRBV28 to TRBJ2-3; D is ambiguous. In germline, CDR1 is MDHEN, CDR2 SYDVKM. With 2 bases removed from V and 1 base from J, the gap between germline ends came to 10 bases. The CDR3 totals 15 residues. For the CDR3, the DNA is TGTGCCAGCAGTTTACCCTTGGTGGGCACAGATACGCAGTATTTT. This codes for CASSLPLVGTDTQYF.

This clonotype showed up just a few times. CDR3 residues: CASSIGASGREQFF. The CDR3 bases are TGTGCCAGTAGTATAGGGGCTAGCGGACGTGAGCAGTTCTTC. V is TRBV19 and J is TRBJ2-1, with 7 nucleotides matching TRBD2. Germline V CDR1 and CDR2: LNHDA, SQIVND (reference sequence). The junction had 6 bases not matched to a gene; V was cut back by 1 base and J by 9 bases. The CDR3 sequence is 14 residues long. The whole variable domain, filled in from reference TRBV19 and TRBJ2-1, reads DGGITQSPKYLFRKEGQNVTLSCEQNLNHDAMYWYRQDPGQGLRLIYYSQIVNDFQKGDIAEGYSVSREKKESFPLTVTSAQKNPTAFYLCASSIGASGREQFFGPGTRLTVL.

The J gene is TRBJ2-2, the V gene TRBV7-8; TRBD2 agrees at 12 bases. Germline CDR1 and CDR2: SGHVS and FQNEAQ. Trimming cost V 6 bases and J 5 bases; bases outside gene matches: 10. This CDR3 is built from 17 residues. The CDR3 DNA follows: TGTGCCAGCAGAGCGCGACTAGCGGGAGTACAGACCGGGGAGCTGTTTTTT. As protein: CASRARLAGVQTGELFF.

This clonotype was seen a few times. A read error may account for a junction end that differs from germline. The chain couples TRBV11-2 to TRBJ1-3, with D unclear. The CDR3 consists of 11 residues. Germline V gene sequence: CDR1 SGHAT, CDR2 FQNNGV. CDR3: CASSLEGPEHF. CDR3 coding DNA: TGTGCCAGCAGCTTAGAAGGTCCCGAGCATTTT.

This chain links TRBV6-8 with TRBJ1-2; possibly TRBD1 for D (6 bases). The V gene's germline CDR1 is MNHGY and CDR2 SAAAGT. There are 13 residues in the CDR3. Trimming left V 6 bases short and J 6 bases short, with 14 bases between. The DNA of the CDR3 is TGTGCCAGCAGCCTTACAGGGAGGGATGGCTACACCTTC. It yields the protein CASSLTGRDGYTF.

The rearrangement joins TRBV7-2 to TRBJ2-3; 7 bases are a match to TRBD1. The V gene's germline CDR1 is SGHTA and CDR2 FQGNSA. V trimming: 1 base; J trimming: 2 bases; junction bases outside the gene matches: 12. There are 18 residues in the CDR3. CDR3 sequence (DNA): TGTGCCAGCAGCTTAGGCGGTGGCACAGGGGATCACACAGATACGCAGTATTTT. Translating gives CASSLGGGTGDHTDTQYF.

This clonotype was seen a few times. V is TRBV7-9 and J is TRBJ1-1; 9 nucleotides line up with TRBD1. CDR1 and CDR2 (germline): SEHNR, FQNEAQ (reference sequence). Trimming cost V 5 bases and J 6 bases; bases outside gene matches: 19. This CDR3 spans 18 amino acids. The CDR3 nucleotides are TGTGCCAGCAGCGCTCCGGGACAGGGCTTACGGGCAGACTCTGAAGCTTTCTTT. Residues: CASSAPGQGLRADSEAFF.

This chain connects TRBV11-2 to TRBJ1-2; 9 bases map to TRBD1. The germline V gene has CDR1 SGHAT and CDR2 FQNNGV. The CDR3 is 16 residues long. Germline trimming cut 1 base from V and 5 bases from J; bases unmatched to any gene: 8. Here the CDR3 DNA reads TGTGCCAGCAGCTTAGGGTGGGGACAGGGAGGATATGGCTACACCTTC. Protein product: CASSLGWGQGGYGYTF.

The sample holds many counts of this clonotype. The rearrangement links TRBV7-8 to TRBJ2-1; D uncertain. The CDR3 runs to 16 residues. Trimming cost V 1 base and J 1 base, with 11 bases left between them. Germline V gives CDR1 SGHVS, CDR2 FQNEAQ. Here the CDR3 reads CASSLDRPGSYNEQFF. The CDR3, as DNA: TGTGCCAGCAGCTTAGACCGGCCGGGTTCCTACAATGAGCAGTTCTTC.

This clonotype has just a few counts. The chain has TRBV7-9 and TRBJ2-2; tentatively, D is TRBD1 (5 bases). CDR1 and CDR2 from the germline V gene are SEHNR and FQNEAQ (reference sequence). V was trimmed by 5 bases and J by 6 bases, leaving 10 bases between them. The CDR3 length is 13 residues. In DNA form, the CDR3 reads TGTGCCAGCAGCGTAACAGGATCCGGGGAGCTGTTTTTT. Encoded protein: CASSVTGSGELFF.

Concerning this clonotype: Relative to the germline gene, one junction end is altered; a read error may explain this. The chain links TRBV6-2 or TRBV6-3 to TRBJ2-1, with D possibly matching TRBD2 (5 bases). CDR1 is MNHEY and CDR2 is SVGEGT in the germline V gene. This CDR3 contains 11 residues. DNA of the CDR3: TGTGCCCGCAGCTTTGGACTTGAGCAGTTCTTC. This gives the protein CARSFGLEQFF.

This clonotype was seen a handful of times. This rearrangement joins TRBV4-3 to TRBJ2-1, with TRBD2 matching over 8 bases. The germline V gene has CDR1 LGHNA and CDR2 YSLEER. The CDR3 is 15 amino acids. With V trimmed by 0 bases and J by 3 bases, 1 base remained unmatched. CDR3 bases: TGCGCCAGCAGCCAAGAGCGGGGGGTCTACAATGAGCAGTTCTTC. Translated, it gives CASSQERGVYNEQFF.

This clonotype was counted between two and nine times. The chain combines TRBV2 with TRBJ2-1; 11 bases are shared with TRBD2. The CDR3 has 16 amino acids. Germline CDR1 SNHLY, CDR2 FYNNEI. V shed 5 bases and J 3 bases; nucleotides not matched to a gene: 6. CDR3: CASSRLAGLFYNEQFF. CDR3 bases: TGTGCCAGCAGTCGACTAGCGGGACTATTCTACAATGAGCAGTTCTTC.

The chain uses TRBV4-2 and TRBJ1-5, with D uncertain. The CDR3 runs 16 residues. V was clipped by 1 base and J by 0 bases, with 10 bases between them. In germline, CDR1 is LGHNA, CDR2 YNFKEQ. The CDR3 reads CASSQVPGNSNQPQHF. The CDR3 coding sequence is TGTGCCAGCAGCCAAGTACCCGGGAATAGCAATCAGCCCCAGCATTTT.

There are a few counts of this clonotype. V gene TRBV7-9 combines with J gene TRBJ2-5; D not resolved. Germline CDR1 SEHNR, CDR2 FQNEAQ (reference sequence). CDR3 length equals 15 residues. Trimming took off 4 bases at V and 7 bases at J, with 19 bases between the two ends. CDR3: CASSSPGPKSGTQYF. The CDR3 DNA sequence: TGTGCCAGCAGCTCCCCGGGCCCTAAGTCAGGGACCCAGTACTTC.

In regard to this clonotype: Mismatch with germline at one junction end may stem from a read error. The chain combines TRBV28 with TRBJ2-7; D remains unclear. The germline CDR1 and CDR2 sequences are MDHEN and SYDVKM. This CDR3 contains 18 residues. The CDR3 loop is CAISLYADLRGNFYEQYF. In nucleotides, the CDR3 is TGTGCCATCAGTTTATATGCTGACCTCCGAGGAAATTTCTACGAGCAGTACTTC.

The V call is TRBV11-1, the J call TRBJ2-7, with 9 positions matching TRBD1. Trimming removed 4 bases from V and 9 bases from J; junction bases left unmatched: 4. The CDR3 runs to 12 residues. Looked up from germline, CDR1 is SGHAT and CDR2 is FQDESV (reference sequence). The CDR3 sequence is CASSSTGGVQYF. For the CDR3, the DNA is TGTGCCAGCAGCTCCACAGGGGGCGTGCAGTACTTC.